This T cell receptor (beta chain) is from a study of beta chain features in type 1 diabetes. Study-level results: VDJ junctions from patients with type 1 diabetes contained fewer insertions and more deletions. Small HLA sub-analyses could not settle whether HLA shapes TCRB rearrangement.

About this clone: Its antigen is as yet unknown.

There are 13 residues in the CDR3. CDR1 and CDR2 from the germline V gene are SNHLY and FYNNEI. Trimming took 6 bases from V and 0 from J, leaving 8 bases between them. Cell sorting via CD45RO/CCR7/CD25/CD127/CD95/CD27 was performed to obtain CD4+ naive, central memory, regulatory and stem cell-like memory cells. Since all of the isolated RNA was reverse transcribed, expressed TCRB transcripts were what got sequenced. The method was immunoSEQ multiplex PCR; TCRdb's version includes in-frame clones alone and lacks a portion of them. The sample has about 130,000 clones; around a tenth are singletons. This clonotype was sampled from a man younger than 30 in good health. This chain links TRBV2 with TRBJ1-2; D is unclear. Sequenced: central memory CD4+ T cells from blood. The CDR3 sequence is CASRAEANYGYTF. The CDR3 DNA sequence: TGTGCCAGCAGGGCAGAGGCTAACTATGGCTACACCTTC.